A single TCR beta chain is shown here with its context. This sample stems from a study of blood T cell repertoires in COVID-19. Overall study: The United States, Italy and Spain provided the acute and convalescent COVID-19 samples.

Per the authors' pipeline: Nucleated cell counts were estimated from reference gene primer amplification. This table comes from immunoSEQ multiplex PCR, and its TCRdb copy is limited to in-frame clones, with some not included. The V and J calls and the clone size are those of that table, but D and trimming were determined from the DNA. The table has some 50,000 clones, over 80% seen once. This CDR3 is built from 15 residues. From germline, CDR1 is ENHRY and CDR2 SYGVKD. V shed 0 bases, J shed 4 bases, and the junction held 3 bases outside the gene matches. This chain uses TRBV10-3 with TRBJ2-5; 9 bases agree with TRBD2. The receptor was isolated from a man aged 45-65 years with acute or convalescent COVID-19. Source material: peripheral blood. CDR3 bases: TGTGCCATCAGTGAGTCCATGACTAGCGGAGAGACCCAGTACTTC. Its protein is CAISESMTSGETQYF.